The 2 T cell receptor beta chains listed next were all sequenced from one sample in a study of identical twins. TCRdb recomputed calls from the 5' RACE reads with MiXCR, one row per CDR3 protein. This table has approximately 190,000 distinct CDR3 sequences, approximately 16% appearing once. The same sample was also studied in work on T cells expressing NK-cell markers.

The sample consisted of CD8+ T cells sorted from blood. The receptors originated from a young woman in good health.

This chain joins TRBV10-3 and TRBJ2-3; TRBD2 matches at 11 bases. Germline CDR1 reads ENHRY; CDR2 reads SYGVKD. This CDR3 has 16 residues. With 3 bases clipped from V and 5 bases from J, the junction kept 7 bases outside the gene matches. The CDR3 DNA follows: TGTGCCATCAGTGATCCACTAGCGGGAGACAAAGATACGCAGTATTTT. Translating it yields CAISDPLAGDKDTQYF.

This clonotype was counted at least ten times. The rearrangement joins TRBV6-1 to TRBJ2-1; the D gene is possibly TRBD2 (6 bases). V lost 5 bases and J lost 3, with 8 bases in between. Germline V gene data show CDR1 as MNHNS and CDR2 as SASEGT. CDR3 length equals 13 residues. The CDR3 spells CASSMTSYNEQFF. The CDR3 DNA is TGTGCCAGCAGTATGACTAGCTACAATGAGCAGTTCTTC.